The subject of this entry is one T cell receptor beta chain. Clones were sequenced by immunoSEQ multiplex PCR, and TCRdb holds only the in-frame ones, with some missing. In the table there are roughly 60,000 clones, roughly four fifths of which are singletons. Single viable CD3+CD4+CD8-CD45RO+ cells were sorted as the memory CD4+ T cells. The CDR3 has 14 amino acids. V lost 3 bases to trimming and J lost 8 bases; unmatched junction nucleotides: 3. The germline V gene has CDR1 KGHSH and CDR2 LQKENI. This sample is part of a study of memory CD4+ T cells and cytomegalovirus serostatus. Sequencing was done on a sample of memory CD4+ T cells from blood. The genes are TRBV18 and TRBJ2-1; 11 bases are a match to TRBD1. The sequence came from an adult in good health and CMV-seronegative. Here the CDR3 DNA reads TGTGCCAGCTCACCGACGGGACAGGGGGATGAGCAGTTCTTC. This gives the protein CASSPTGQGDEQFF. Variable domain in full (rest from reference TRBV18 and TRBJ2-1): NAGVMQNPRHLVRRRGQEARLRCSPMKGHSHVYWYRQLPEEGLKFMVYLQKENIIDESGMPKERFSAEFPKEGPSILRIQQVVRGDSAAYFCASSPTGQGDEQFFGPGTRLTVL.